This is a list of T cell receptor beta chains from one sample in a study of shared clonotypes between healthy human individuals. Repertoires were generated with immunoSEQ multiplex PCR, while TCRdb's copy carries only in-frame clones and drops some. Of 230,000 or so clones in the sample, 65% are singletons; the top ten hold 8.5% to 14%. Specimen: memory CD4+ T cells sorted from blood. Source of these receptors: a man aged 30-40 years in good health. The CDR3 runs from the conserved cysteine through the conserved F or W. A D gene is named only where the DNA matches it firmly. Clone size appears in some rows only: once, few, many, or a class for an expanded clone.

CDR3nt | CDR3aa | j_gene | v_gene | d_gene | abundance
TGTGCCAGCAGCCATGGACAGGGTCCCGGAAAACTGTTTTTT | CASSHGQGPGKLFF | TRBJ1-4 | TRBV28 | TRBD1 | .
TGTGCCAGTAGCCTGCAGGGGTCGGGGCAGTACTTC | CASSLQGSGQYF | TRBJ2-7 | TRBV19 | . | .
TGCGCCAGCAGCTTCAGCAGGGGGGTGAACTATGGCTACACCTTC | CASSFSRGVNYGYTF | TRBJ1-2 | TRBV5-1 | TRBD1 | few
TGTGCCAGCAGCTCTAGGGGACTAGCGGGAAGAGAGACCCAGTACTTC | CASSSRGLAGRETQYF | TRBJ2-5 | TRBV7-2 | TRBD2 | .
TGTGCCAGCAGCGTAGGACCCTTCCTAGGGAATGAGCAGTTCTTC | CASSVGPFLGNEQFF | TRBJ2-1 | TRBV9 | . | .
TGTGCCAGCTCTTCAGACCGGGGCTCCTACAATGAGCAGTTCTTC | CASSSDRGSYNEQFF | TRBJ2-1 | TRBV2 | . | .
TGTGCCACCAGCAGAGATTCGGGGACTAGCCGGCCCGTCTTC | CATSRDSGTSRPVF | TRBJ2-1 | TRBV15 | TRBD2 | few
TGCAGTGCTTTCACGGAGTTCTACACCTTC | CSAFTEFYTF | TRBJ1-2 | TRBV20-1 | . | few
TGTGCCAGCAGCTTAGCCTACGAGCAGTACTTC | CASSLAYEQYF | TRBJ2-7 | TRBV11-2 | . | .
TGTGCCAGCAGCTTAGCGGGGGTGCACTACGAGCAGTACTTC | CASSLAGVHYEQYF | TRBJ2-7 | TRBV5-4 | TRBD2 | .
TGCGCCAGCAGCTTGGCCGCGGTAGTCGGGGAGCTGTTTTTT | CASSLAAVVGELFF | TRBJ2-2 | TRBV5-1 | . | .
TGTGCCAGCAGTTTATCACAGGGAGGTCAGCCCCAGCATTTT | CASSLSQGGQPQHF | TRBJ1-5 | TRBV28 | . | .
TGTGCCAGCCGCCTCGGGGGCCGAGACACCGGGGAGCTGTTTTTT | CASRLGGRDTGELFF | TRBJ2-2 | TRBV27 | . | .
TGTGCCAGCAGCATTGACAGATCCTACTCCTACGAGCAGTACTTC | CASSIDRSYSYEQYF | TRBJ2-7 | TRBV2 | . | .
TGCGCCAGCAGCTCAGGGACCGCTGAAGCTTTCTTT | CASSSGTAEAFF | TRBJ1-1 | TRBV5-1 | . | .
TGTGCCAGCAGCTTAGCGGGACAGGGCTGGGCGACCCAGTACTTC | CASSLAGQGWATQYF | TRBJ2-5 | TRBV11-3 | TRBD1 | .
TGTGCCAGCAGCTTAAGGGGACTAGCGGGAGGCACCGGGGAGCTGTTTTTT | CASSLRGLAGGTGELFF | TRBJ2-2 | TRBV7-2 | TRBD2 | few
TGTGCCAGCACCCTGGGTAGCAGCTACAATGAGCAGTTCTTC | CASTLGSSYNEQFF | TRBJ2-1 | TRBV6-5 | . | once
TGTGCCAGTTCTACCGGGGGTCTTGCCGGGGAGCTGTTTTTT | CASSTGGLAGELFF | TRBJ2-2 | TRBV7-3 | . | .
TGTGCCAGCAGCCCTGGGACGGGCGACAATCAGCCCCAGCATTTT | CASSPGTGDNQPQHF | TRBJ1-5 | TRBV21-1 | . | .
TGTGCCAGCCACCCGGCGGGGACAGGCTATGGCTACACCTTC | CASHPAGTGYGYTF | TRBJ1-2 | TRBV2 | TRBD1 | .
TGTGCCAGCCGGAAGGGGACAACGAACACCGGGGAGCTGTTTTTT | CASRKGTTNTGELFF | TRBJ2-2 | TRBV6-6 | . | .
TGTGCCAGCTCACCGGGTAGCGGGACAGATACGCAGTATTTT | CASSPGSGTDTQYF | TRBJ2-3 | TRBV18 | TRBD2 | .
TGTGCCAGCAGCTTAGGGGGAGGTCGGACGACGGGGGAGCTGTTTTTT | CASSLGGGRTTGELFF | TRBJ2-2 | TRBV11-3 | . | .
TGTGCCAGCAGAGAAGGGACAGGGAGTACGACTGAAGCTTTCTTT | CASREGTGSTTEAFF | TRBJ1-1 | TRBV6-1 | TRBD1 | once
TGTGCCAGCAGCTTAGACGGACAAGACTATCAGCCCCAGCATTTT | CASSLDGQDYQPQHF | TRBJ1-5 | TRBV11-2 | . | .
TGTGCCAGCAGGGGACAGGGCGGGAATGAGCAGTTCTTC | CASRGQGGNEQFF | TRBJ2-1 | TRBV11-3 | TRBD1 | many
TGTGCCAGCAGTAGAATAACGGGGGGACAAGAGACCCAGTACTTC | CASSRITGGQETQYF | TRBJ2-5 | TRBV28 | TRBD2 | .
TGCAGTGCTCGAGTAGCGGGGGCACAGTTCTTC | CSARVAGAQFF | TRBJ2-1 | TRBV20-1 | TRBD2 | .
TGTGCCAGCAGCCGAAGGGGGTATCAAGAGACCCAGTACTTC | CASSRRGYQETQYF | TRBJ2-5 | TRBV7-2 | . | few
TGCGCCAGCAGCCAAGAGGTGAAGGGCCCGGGCGGGGAGCTGTTTTTT | CASSQEVKGPGGELFF | TRBJ2-2 | TRBV4-3 | . | .
TGTGCCAGCAGTTACTCGCCGACAGCTAACTATGGCTACACCTTC | CASSYSPTANYGYTF | TRBJ1-2 | TRBV6-6 | . | .
TGTGCCACTAAACCCACAGCGGCCAACTATGGCTACACCTTC | CATKPTAANYGYTF | TRBJ1-2 | TRBV19 | . | .
TGTGCCAGCAGCTTCGGACGGGGTAGTGAAAAACTGTTTTTT | CASSFGRGSEKLFF | TRBJ1-4 | TRBV5-5 | . | .
TGTGCCAGCACCTTTGAAGGGGGCGCGTGGAACACTGAAGCTTTCTTT | CASTFEGGAWNTEAFF | TRBJ1-1 | TRBV7-8 | TRBD1 | .
TGCGCCAGCAGCCGAGCTGGGACAGGGGGCCTCGGGGAGCTGTTTTTT | CASSRAGTGGLGELFF | TRBJ2-2 | TRBV4-3 | TRBD1 | .
TGTGCCAGCAGTCCAGGACAGGGTTTGTACGAGCAGTACTTC | CASSPGQGLYEQYF | TRBJ2-7 | TRBV27 | TRBD1 | .
TGTGCCAGCAGCTTCGGGACTAGCGGGGACATCTACGAGCAGTACTTC | CASSFGTSGDIYEQYF | TRBJ2-7 | TRBV7-6 | TRBD2 | .
TGCGCCAGCAGCTTGGATTTGGGGTATGGGGCCAACGTCCTGACTTTC | CASSLDLGYGANVLTF | TRBJ2-6 | TRBV5-1 | . | .
TGTGCCAGTAGTGACCGGGACAGGGATACGCAGTATTTT | CASSDRDRDTQYF | TRBJ2-3 | TRBV19 | TRBD1 | few
TGCGCCAGCAGTGAGTCAGGCCGGGGGACCCAGTACTTC | CASSESGRGTQYF | TRBJ2-5 | TRBV10-1 | . | few
TGTGCCAGTAGTATAGGGCGGAACACCGGGGAGCTGTTTTTT | CASSIGRNTGELFF | TRBJ2-2 | TRBV19 | . | .
TGTGCCAGCAGCCCCCGGACAGGGATCATAACTAACTCCTACGAGCAGTACTTC | CASSPRTGIITNSYEQYF | TRBJ2-7 | TRBV7-8 | TRBD1 | once
TGTGCCAGGGCCCTGAGGGGGACAAAGTTCTTC | CARALRGTKFF | TRBJ2-1 | TRBV5-8 | . | once
TGTGCCATCAGTGAGCAGTCAAAGGGCGTTGGCTACACCTTC | CAISEQSKGVGYTF | TRBJ1-2 | TRBV10-3 | . | .
TGTGCCAGCAGTTTAGACAGAGTAGCAACTAATGAAAAACTGTTTTTT | CASSLDRVATNEKLFF | TRBJ1-4 | TRBV2 | . | .
TGCGCCAGCAGCCACACGGCCACAGATACGCAGTATTTT | CASSHTATDTQYF | TRBJ2-3 | TRBV4-1 | . | .
TGTGCCAGCTCACCTGCGTACAGGGCTTCCTCTGGGGCCAACGTCCTGACTTTC | CASSPAYRASSGANVLTF | TRBJ2-6 | TRBV18 | . | .
TGCGCCAGCAGCCAAGCTGAGTCGGGACAGGCCCACGAGCAGTACTTC | CASSQAESGQAHEQYF | TRBJ2-7 | TRBV4-1 | TRBD1 | .
TGTGCCAGCAGTTTACCCTGGACTAGCGGGAGAGTAGATGAGCAGTTCTTC | CASSLPWTSGRVDEQFF | TRBJ2-1 | TRBV27 | TRBD2 | .
TGTGCCAGCAGCCAAGATCTCGATGAGCAGTTCTTC | CASSQDLDEQFF | TRBJ2-1 | TRBV4-2 | . | .
TGTGCCAGCAGTGTTTTGAAGAGCATGAACACTGAAGCTTTCTTT | CASSVLKSMNTEAFF | TRBJ1-1 | TRBV2 | . | few
TGTGCCAGCAGCTTAACTGGGGCTCTTGAGCAGTTCTTC | CASSLTGALEQFF | TRBJ2-1 | TRBV7-3 | . | few
TGCGCCAGCAGCTTGTCCCGGGAGGCTTCTAACACAGATACGCAGTATTTT | CASSLSREASNTDTQYF | TRBJ2-3 | TRBV5-1 | TRBD2 | once
TGTGCTAGTGGTTTGGGACGTCAAAGGGGGGTCGACACTGAAGCTTTCTTT | CASGLGRQRGVDTEAFF | TRBJ1-1 | TRBV12-5 | . | few
TGTGCCTGGAGGCGAGGGGAACTCAGGTATGACGAGCAGTACTTC | CAWRRGELRYDEQYF | TRBJ2-7 | TRBV30 | . | once
TGTGCCAGCAGTTACTCGGACAGTTCCCCCGTAGCTTTCTTT | CASSYSDSSPVAFF | TRBJ1-1 | TRBV6-5 | . | .
TGCGCCAGCAAACTAGCGGGAGGAACCTACAATGAGCAGTTCTTC | CASKLAGGTYNEQFF | TRBJ2-1 | TRBV5-1 | TRBD2 | .